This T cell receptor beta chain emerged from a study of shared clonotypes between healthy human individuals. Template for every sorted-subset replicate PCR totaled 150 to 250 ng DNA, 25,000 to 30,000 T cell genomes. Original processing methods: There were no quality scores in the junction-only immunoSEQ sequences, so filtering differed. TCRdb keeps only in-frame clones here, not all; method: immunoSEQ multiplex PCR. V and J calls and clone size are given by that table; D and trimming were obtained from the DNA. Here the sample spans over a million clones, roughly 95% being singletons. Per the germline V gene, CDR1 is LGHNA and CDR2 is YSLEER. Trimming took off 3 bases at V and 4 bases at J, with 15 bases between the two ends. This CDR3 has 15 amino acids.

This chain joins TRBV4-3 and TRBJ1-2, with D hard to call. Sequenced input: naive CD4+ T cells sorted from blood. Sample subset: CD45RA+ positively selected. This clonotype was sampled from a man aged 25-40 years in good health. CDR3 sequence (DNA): TGCGCCAGCAGCCATTCGCGAATGGCAGTCTATGGCTACACCTTC. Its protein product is CASSHSRMAVYGYTF.